Each of the 10 T cell receptor beta chains below was sequenced from the same sample in a study of PD-L1 blockade in urothelial cancer. Libraries were prepared by immunoSEQ multiplex PCR; TCRdb keeps only in-frame clonotypes and omits some of them. The sample comprises about 17,000 clones, roughly 87% of which are singletons, and 5.9% rests with the top ten. This sample comprised PBMCs, obtained around atezolizumab (anti-PD-L1) treatment. The source of these receptors is a man in his forties or fifties with urothelial cancer.

A few counts support this clone. The V gene is TRBV5-6, the J gene TRBJ1-2, with 8 bases identical to TRBD1. CDR3 size: 16 residues. Per germline, CDR1 SGHDT and CDR2 YYEEEE. Losses at the gene ends were 2 bases for V and 6 bases for J; bases not matched to a gene: 12. CDR3: CASSFPAQTGVDGYTF. In nucleotides, the CDR3 is TGTGCCAGCAGCTTCCCAGCTCAGACAGGGGTGGATGGCTACACCTTC.

J is TRBJ1-2 and V is TRBV7-9, with D possibly TRBD1 on 6 matching bases. The V and J ends lost 1 base and 6 bases respectively, with 18 bases between them. This CDR3 has 16 amino acids. Germline CDR1 SEHNR, CDR2 FQNEAQ (reference sequence). CDR3 protein: CASSLEWDTLRNGYTF. The CDR3 DNA sequence: TGTGCCAGCAGCTTAGAGTGGGACACCCTTAGGAATGGCTACACCTTC.

The chain links TRBV15 to TRBJ2-7; TRBD2 matches at 9 bases. This CDR3 is 16 amino acids long. J lost 7 bases, V lost 0 bases, and 10 bases had no gene match. The germline V gene encodes CDR1 LNHNV and CDR2 YYDKDF (reference sequence). The CDR3 bases are TGTGCCACCAGCAGAGATCCGGGAGCGGCGGGAGGGGAGCAGTACTTC. Translation gives CATSRDPGAAGGEQYF.

V and J are TRBV9 and TRBJ2-7, with D possibly TRBD1 on 6 matching bases. This CDR3 has 14 residues. V gave up 0 bases and J gave up 3 bases, with 10 bases separating them. Germline CDR1 reads SGDLS; CDR2 reads YYNGEE. CDR3 region: CASSVATGSYEQYF. Written as DNA, the CDR3 is TGTGCCAGCAGCGTAGCGACAGGAAGCTACGAGCAGTACTTC. Full variable domain (remainder filled in from reference TRBV9 and TRBJ2-7): DSGVTQTPKHLITATGQRVTLRCSPRSGDLSVYWYQQSLDQGLQFLIQYYNGEERAKGNILERFSAQQFPDLHSELNLSSLELGDSALYFCASSVATGSYEQYFGPGTRLTVT.

This sequence joins TRBV19 and TRBJ2-2; no firm D call. The CDR3 loop spans 12 amino acids. The germline CDR1 and CDR2 sequences are LNHDA and SQIVND (reference sequence). The CDR3 region is CAARGGTGELFF. The DNA for the CDR3 is TGTGCAGCTCGAGGTGGCACCGGGGAGCTGTTTTTT.

This clone was seen more than once but under ten times. V and J are TRBV18 and TRBJ2-1, with TRBD2 as a possible D gene (6 bases). The CDR3 runs to 14 residues. The V gene's germline CDR1 is KGHSH and CDR2 LQKENI. Trimming took 5 bases from V and 3 from J, leaving 11 bases between them. CDR3 region: CASSSGGIYNEQFF. DNA of the CDR3: TGTGCCAGCTCATCAGGAGGGATCTACAATGAGCAGTTCTTC.

CDR3 nucleotides: TGTGCCAGCAGCCAAGCGAGGGGGGGCGGTGAGCAGTTCTTC. Translated: CASSQARGGGEQFF. The chain has TRBV4-2 and TRBJ2-1, with a weak D call TRBD2 (7 bases). CDR3 length: 14 amino acids. Trimming took off 1 base at V and 9 bases at J, with 13 bases between the two ends. Germline loops: CDR1 LGHNA, CDR2 YNFKEQ.

The chain employs TRBV27 and TRBJ2-1, with 9 bases identical to TRBD2. The CDR3 sequence is 14 residues long. Unmatched junction bases numbered 3, after V lost 5 bases and J lost 4 bases. In germline, CDR1 is MNHEY, CDR2 SMNVEV (reference sequence). For the CDR3, the DNA is TGTGCCAGCAGTCGGCTAGCGGGGTACAATGAGCAGTTCTTC. Translated: CASSRLAGYNEQFF.

The chain uses TRBV9 and TRBJ1-4; 7 bases agree with TRBD1. The CDR3 spans 16 residues. The germline V gene has CDR1 SGDLS and CDR2 YYNGEE. The ends lost 0 bases at V and 5 bases at J; junction bases unmatched: 7. CDR3 in amino acids: CASSVEGGAWNEKLFF. CDR3 coding DNA: TGTGCCAGCAGCGTAGAAGGGGGCGCGTGGAATGAAAAACTGTTTTTT.

The V and J genes are TRBV18 and TRBJ1-5; D not resolved. V dropped 4 bases and J dropped 9 bases, with 16 bases sitting between them. There are 14 residues in the CDR3. Germline loops: CDR1 KGHSH, CDR2 LQKENI. This CDR3 is CASSLQDGRAPQHF. Here the CDR3 DNA reads TGTGCCAGCTCACTTCAAGACGGGAGGGCGCCCCAGCATTTT.